The 22 T cell receptor beta chains below all came from one sample that was sequenced in a study of technical replicates of blood from several donors. The repertoire was sequenced with immunoSEQ multiplex PCR; TCRdb's copy has only in-frame clones and lacks some. The data show some 70,000 clones, just over 90% seen once. Input material: PBMCs. The source of these receptors is a human donor in good health. Some clones in this sample may be carry-over from other donors' samples.

This clone was seen a handful of times. The chain links TRBV9 to TRBJ1-1; 7 positions match TRBD1. The CDR3 is 15 amino acids. The germline CDR1 and CDR2 sequences are SGDLS and YYNGEE. The ends lost 3 bases at V and 0 bases at J; junction bases unmatched: 5. CDR3 bases: TGTGCCAGCAGCGCCCAACAGGGGTTGAACACTGAAGCTTTCTTT. Translating gives CASSAQQGLNTEAFF.

The chain recombines TRBV7-8 with TRBJ2-1, with 9 positions matching TRBD2. With 1 base clipped from V and 8 bases from J, the junction kept 6 bases outside the gene matches. This CDR3 comprises 15 residues. Germline V gene lookup returns CDR1 SGHVS and CDR2 FQNEAQ. The CDR3 sequence: CASSLDSGGGDEQFF. CDR3 sequence (DNA): TGTGCCAGCAGCTTAGATAGCGGGGGAGGCGATGAGCAGTTCTTC. The complete variable domain, with remaining parts taken from reference TRBV7-8 and TRBJ2-1, reads GAGVSQSPRYKVAKRGQDVALRCDPISGHVSLFWYQQALGQGPEFLTYFQNEAQLDKSGLPSDRFFAERPEGSVSTLKIQRTQQEDSAVYLCASSLDSGGGDEQFFGPGTRLTVL.

This clone occurred once. The chain recombines TRBV5-4 with TRBJ2-2; TRBD1 matches at 9 bases. Germline V gives CDR1 SGHNT, CDR2 YYREEE (reference sequence). The junction had 3 bases not matched to a gene; V was cut back by 4 bases and J by 5 bases. This CDR3 region has 14 residues. CDR3 nucleotide sequence: TGTGCCAGCAGCCGGGACAGGGAGACCGGGGAGCTGTTTTTT. This translates into CASSRDRETGELFF.

This rearrangement joins TRBV18 to TRBJ1-2; 8 positions match TRBD1. J was trimmed by 4 bases and V by 2 bases; bases with no gene match: 3. In germline, CDR1 is KGHSH, CDR2 LQKENI. The CDR3 has 14 residues. The DNA for the CDR3 is TGTGCCAGCTCACCAGGGGGACAGGCCTATGGCTACACCTTC. It codes for CASSPGGQAYGYTF.

This clone was seen once. J is TRBJ2-5 and V is TRBV5-4, with 16 bases fitting TRBD2. V shed 3 bases and J 1 base; nucleotides not matched to a gene: 6. Germline loops: CDR1 SGHNT, CDR2 YYREEE (reference sequence). The CDR3 is 18 amino acids. The CDR3 region is CASSYGTSGRASQETQYF. The DNA for the CDR3 is TGTGCCAGCAGCTACGGGACTAGCGGGAGGGCGTCCCAAGAGACCCAGTACTTC.

The chain couples TRBV2 to TRBJ2-1, with 8 bases matching TRBD2. The CDR3 is 16 amino acids. The germline V gene encodes CDR1 SNHLY and CDR2 FYNNEI. The V gene end was trimmed by 7 bases and the J gene end by 6 bases; junction bases not matched to a gene: 14. The CDR3 bases are TGTGCCAGCATGACCTCCACAGCGGGAGCGGGCAATGAGCAGTTCTTC. It translates to CASMTSTAGAGNEQFF.

V and J are TRBV5-4 and TRBJ1-4, with TRBD1 identical over 7 bases. The CDR3 spans 15 residues. With 2 bases clipped from V and 0 bases from J, the junction kept 1 base outside the gene matches. Germline values: CDR1 SGHNT, CDR2 YYREEE (reference sequence). As DNA, the CDR3 is TGTGCCAGCAGCTTCGGACAGGCAACTAATGAAAAACTGTTTTTT. This gives the protein CASSFGQATNEKLFF. Using reference TRBV5-4 and TRBJ1-4 for the parts outside the CDR3, the full variable domain is ETGVTQSPTHLIKTRGQQVTLRCSSQSGHNTVSWYQQALGQGPQFIFQYYREEENGRGNFPPRFSGLQFPNYSSELNVNALELDDSALYLCASSFGQATNEKLFFGSGTQLSVL.

The chain employs TRBV11-2 and TRBJ1-2; D might be TRBD1 (5 bases). Per the germline V gene, CDR1 is SGHAT and CDR2 is FQNNGV. Trimming took 1 base from V and 1 from J, leaving 10 bases between them. The CDR3 is 15 amino acids. The CDR3 region has the DNA TGTGCCAGCAGCTTAGGAGCAGGGATTAACTATGGCTACACCTTC. Amino acids: CASSLGAGINYGYTF.

The J gene is TRBJ1-4, the V gene TRBV5-1; D remains unclear. The V gene's germline CDR1 is SGHRS and CDR2 YFSETQ. This CDR3 has 15 amino acids. V lost 0 bases to trimming and J lost 0 bases, with 6 bases between them. CDR3: CASSLVYATNEKLFF. The CDR3, as DNA: TGCGCCAGCAGCTTGGTCTATGCAACTAATGAAAAACTGTTTTTT.

The CDR3 sequence: CASSLTGGGTDTQYF. For the CDR3, the DNA is TGTGCCAGCAGTCTGACAGGGGGCGGCACAGATACGCAGTATTTT. The rearrangement links TRBV27 to TRBJ2-3, with 10 bases lining up with TRBD1. V was pared by 5 bases and J by 1 base, with 3 bases of the junction left unmatched. Germline V CDR1 and CDR2: MNHEY, SMNVEV (reference sequence). The CDR3 has 15 amino acids.

The rearrangement links TRBV29-1 to TRBJ2-7; 10 bases are shared with TRBD1. Germline trimming cut 7 bases from V and 7 bases from J; bases unmatched to any gene: 7. The CDR3 spans 12 residues. Germline V lookup: CDR1 SQVTM, CDR2 ANQGSEA. The DNA for the CDR3 is TGCAGCGCCACCGGGACAGGGGTTGAGCAGTACTTC. Amino acids: CSATGTGVEQYF.

The rearrangement joins TRBV9 to TRBJ2-1; 8 bases are shared with TRBD2. The V and J ends lost 3 bases and 9 bases, in that order; junction bases with no gene match: 11. CDR3 length equals 15 residues. Germline V gene lookup returns CDR1 SGDLS and CDR2 YYNGEE. CDR3: CASSAESGGPVEQFF. The CDR3 region has the DNA TGTGCCAGCAGCGCCGAGTCGGGAGGGCCGGTTGAGCAGTTCTTC.

The chain couples TRBV6-5 to TRBJ2-1, with TRBD2 identical over 9 bases. The CDR3 is 15 amino acids. Per germline, CDR1 MNHEY and CDR2 SVGAGI. V was pared by 6 bases and J by 7 bases, with 10 bases of the junction left unmatched. The CDR3 loop is CASRSRRLAVNEQFF. DNA for the CDR3: TGTGCCAGCAGATCTCGTAGACTAGCGGTAAATGAGCAGTTCTTC.

The rearrangement links TRBV4-1 to TRBJ1-1; D may be TRBD1 (5 bases). CDR3 length: 14 amino acids. Looked up from germline, CDR1 is MGHRA and CDR2 is YSYEKL. Trimming left V 4 bases short and J 3 bases short, with 12 bases between. CDR3 bases: TGCGCCAGCAGCCGCCAGGGCGCGGACACTGAAGCTTTCTTT. This gives the protein CASSRQGADTEAFF.

V is TRBV7-2 and J is TRBJ2-3, with TRBD2 as a possible D gene (7 bases). Germline V gives CDR1 SGHTA, CDR2 FQGNSA. The CDR3 is 15 residues long. Trimming shortened V by 5 bases and J by 2 bases, and 14 bases separated the two germline ends. CDR3 in amino acids: CASSIGGGFTDTQYF. DNA for the CDR3: TGTGCCAGCAGCATAGGGGGGGGCTTCACAGATACGCAGTATTTT.

The chain uses TRBV14 and TRBJ1-1; D uncertain. From germline, CDR1 is SGHDN and CDR2 FVKESK. Between the trimmed V and J ends, which lost 2 bases and 3 bases, there was a span of 4 bases. This CDR3 spans 12 amino acids. The CDR3 is CASSQSYTEAFF. DNA of the CDR3: TGTGCCAGCAGCCAATCTTACACTGAAGCTTTCTTT.

The chain couples TRBV6-5 to TRBJ2-5; the match to TRBD2 covers 8 bases. The V gene's germline CDR1 is MNHEY and CDR2 SVGAGI. The CDR3 is 14 residues long. The V gene end was trimmed by 8 bases and the J gene end by 5 bases; junction bases not matched to a gene: 10. CDR3 nucleotides: TGTGCCAGCCTTAAGGGACTAGAAGGGGAGACCCAGTACTTC. Its protein product is CASLKGLEGETQYF.

This clone was recorded once. The genes are TRBV7-9 and TRBJ2-7; the match to TRBD1 covers 8 bases. Germline lookup yields CDR1 SEHNR and CDR2 FQNEAQ (reference sequence). Germline trimming cut 4 bases from V and 13 bases from J; bases unmatched to any gene: 9. This CDR3 comprises 12 residues. The CDR3 sequence: CASSSTSGGTYF. The CDR3 DNA is TGTGCCAGCAGCTCAACATCAGGGGGCACATACTTC.

This clone was recorded a few times. The chain combines TRBV30 with TRBJ2-7; D is undetermined. Trimming pared 5 bases from V and 4 bases from J, leaving 12 bases between. The CDR3 runs 12 residues. Germline V CDR1 and CDR2: GTSNPN, SVGIG (reference sequence). CDR3 sequence: CAWDRGRYEQYF. CDR3 in DNA: TGTGCCTGGGATCGCGGCCGGTACGAGCAGTACTTC. The complete variable domain, with remaining parts taken from reference TRBV30 and TRBJ2-7, reads SQTIHQWPATLVQPVGSPLSLECTVEGTSNPNLYWYRQAAGRGLQLLFYSVGIGQISSEVPQNLSASRPQDRQFILSSKKLLLSDSGFYLCAWDRGRYEQYFGPGTRLTVT.

This clone was picked up one time. V and J are TRBV5-1 and TRBJ2-1, with 9 nucleotides matching TRBD2. The CDR3 is 16 amino acids. The V gene's germline CDR1 is SGHRS and CDR2 YFSETQ. J was trimmed by 3 bases and V by 4 bases; bases with no gene match: 8. This CDR3 is CASSLDPSGVYNEQFF. The CDR3, as DNA: TGCGCCAGCAGCCTCGACCCTAGCGGGGTCTACAATGAGCAGTTCTTC. The variable domain in full, with the rest retrieved from reference TRBV5-1 and TRBJ2-1, is KAGVTQTPRYLIKTRGQQVTLSCSPISGHRSVSWYQQTPGQGLQFLFEYFSETQRNKGNFPGRFSGRQFSNSRSEMNVSTLELGDSALYLCASSLDPSGVYNEQFFGPGTRLTVL.

This clone came up a few times. The CDR3 reads CASSCASGGRCTDTQYF. The CDR3 region has the DNA TGTGCCAGCAGCTGCGCCTCTGGCGGGAGGTGCACAGATACGCAGTATTTT. The chain couples TRBV7-9 to TRBJ2-3; TRBD2 aligns across 8 bases. This CDR3 region has 17 residues. Unmatched junction bases numbered 10, after V lost 4 bases and J lost 1 base. CDR1 is SEHNR and CDR2 is FQNEAQ in the germline V gene (reference sequence).

The V and J genes are TRBV5-6 and TRBJ2-1; D might be TRBD2 (5 bases). Germline CDR1 SGHDT, CDR2 YYEEEE. V lost 2 bases to trimming and J lost 3 bases, with 12 bases between them. The CDR3 contains 15 residues. CDR3: CASSFSEAFYNEQFF. The CDR3 DNA reads TGTGCCAGCAGCTTTAGCGAAGCTTTCTACAATGAGCAGTTCTTC.